One sample yielded the 2 T cell receptor beta chains listed below, sequenced in a study of T cell repertoires in cytomegalovirus infection. No antigen has been identified for these receptors. One entry per CDR3 protein results from TCRdb running MiXCR on the reads. The sample lists 700,000 to 950,000 distinct CDR3 sequences, roughly 33% occurring once. The specimen comprised cultured CD8+ T cells from PBMCs, sampled from culture after CMV antigen stimulation. These receptors were collected from a human donor in good health (CMV status not recorded). Some clones in this sample may be carry-over from other donors' samples.

This clonotype has just a few counts. This chain uses TRBV15 with TRBJ2-2; TRBD1 aligns across 9 bases. The CDR3 contains 16 residues. CDR1 and CDR2 from the germline V gene are LNHNV and YYDKDF (reference sequence). V gave up 1 base and J gave up 3 bases; unmatched junction bases: 3. The CDR3 here is CATSRVWDRDTGELFF. DNA for the CDR3: TGTGCCACCAGCAGAGTTTGGGACAGGGACACCGGGGAGCTGTTTTTT.

The V gene is TRBV20-1, the J gene TRBJ1-5; no definite D call. Germline V gene data show CDR1 as DFQATT and CDR2 as SNEGSKA (reference sequence). The CDR3 is made up of 15 amino acids. V was cut by 0 bases and J by 4 bases, with 13 bases left in between. For the CDR3, the DNA is TGCAGTGCTAGAGATCGCGAGGAAAGGAATCAGCCCCAGCATTTT. Its protein product is CSARDREERNQPQHF.